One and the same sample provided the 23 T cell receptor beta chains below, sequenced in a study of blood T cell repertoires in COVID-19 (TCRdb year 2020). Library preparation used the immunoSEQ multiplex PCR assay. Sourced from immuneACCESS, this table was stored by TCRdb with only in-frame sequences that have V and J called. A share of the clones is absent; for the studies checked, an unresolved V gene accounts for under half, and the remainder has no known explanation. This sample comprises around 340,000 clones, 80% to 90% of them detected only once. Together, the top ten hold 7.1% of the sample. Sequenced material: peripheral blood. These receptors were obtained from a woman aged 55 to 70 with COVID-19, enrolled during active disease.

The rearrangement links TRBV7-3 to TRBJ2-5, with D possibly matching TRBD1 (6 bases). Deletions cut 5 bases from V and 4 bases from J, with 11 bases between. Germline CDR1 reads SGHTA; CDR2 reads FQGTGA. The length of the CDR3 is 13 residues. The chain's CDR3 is CASSVGGRETQYF. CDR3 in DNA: TGTGCCAGCAGCGTAGGGGGTCGAGAGACCCAGTACTTC.

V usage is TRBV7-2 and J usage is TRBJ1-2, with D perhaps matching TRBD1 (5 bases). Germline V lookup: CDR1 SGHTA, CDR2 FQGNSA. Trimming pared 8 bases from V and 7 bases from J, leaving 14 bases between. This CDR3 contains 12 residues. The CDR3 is CASGQTGGGYTF. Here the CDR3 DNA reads TGTGCCAGCGGCCAGACCGGGGGTGGCTACACCTTC.

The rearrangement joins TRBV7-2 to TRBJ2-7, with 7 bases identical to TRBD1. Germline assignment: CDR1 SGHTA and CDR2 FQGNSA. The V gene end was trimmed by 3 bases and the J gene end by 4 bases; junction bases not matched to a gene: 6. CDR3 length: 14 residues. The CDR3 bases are TGTGCCAGCAGCTTTTCCGGGACAGCTTACGAGCAGTACTTC. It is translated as CASSFSGTAYEQYF.

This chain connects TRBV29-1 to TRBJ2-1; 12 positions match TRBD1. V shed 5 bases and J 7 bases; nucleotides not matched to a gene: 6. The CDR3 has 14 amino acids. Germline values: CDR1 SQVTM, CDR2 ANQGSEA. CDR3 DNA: TGCAGCGTTCCGGGACAGGGGGCTTCAAATGAGCAGTTCTTC. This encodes CSVPGQGASNEQFF.

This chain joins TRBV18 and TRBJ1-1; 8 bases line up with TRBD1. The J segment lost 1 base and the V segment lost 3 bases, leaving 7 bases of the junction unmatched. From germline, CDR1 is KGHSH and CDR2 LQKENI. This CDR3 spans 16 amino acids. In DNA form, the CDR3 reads TGTGCCAGCTCACCCGGACAGGGTCGGGGGAACACTGAAGCTTTCTTT. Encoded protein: CASSPGQGRGNTEAFF.

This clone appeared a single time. CDR3 DNA: TGTGCCAGCAGTTTACGGTATTTCTATGGCTACACCTTC. This encodes CASSLRYFYGYTF. The rearrangement links TRBV12-3 or TRBV12-4 to TRBJ1-2; D is uncertain. V lost 2 bases, J lost 4 bases, and 8 bases lay in between. This CDR3 region has 13 residues.

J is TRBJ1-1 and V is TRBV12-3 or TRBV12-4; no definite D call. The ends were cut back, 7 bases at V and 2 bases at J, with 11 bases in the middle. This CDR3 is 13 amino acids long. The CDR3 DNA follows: TGTGCCAGCACGGTCTACCCTAACACTGAAGCTTTCTTT. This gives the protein CASTVYPNTEAFF.

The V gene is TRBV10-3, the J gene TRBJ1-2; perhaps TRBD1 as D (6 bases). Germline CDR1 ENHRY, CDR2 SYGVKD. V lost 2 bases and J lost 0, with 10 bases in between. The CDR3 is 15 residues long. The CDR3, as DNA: TGTGCCATCAGTGAGAAGGACAGAGCTAACTATGGCTACACCTTC. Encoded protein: CAISEKDRANYGYTF.

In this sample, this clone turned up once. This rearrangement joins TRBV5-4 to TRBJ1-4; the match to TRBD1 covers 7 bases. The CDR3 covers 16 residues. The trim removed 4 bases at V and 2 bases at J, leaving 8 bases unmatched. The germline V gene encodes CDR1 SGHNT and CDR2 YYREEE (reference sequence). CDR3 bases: TGTGCCAGCAGCAGACAGGGTCTTTCGACTAATGAAAAACTGTTTTTT. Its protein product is CASSRQGLSTNEKLFF. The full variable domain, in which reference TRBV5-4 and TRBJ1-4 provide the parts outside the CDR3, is ETGVTQSPTHLIKTRGQQVTLRCSSQSGHNTVSWYQQALGQGPQFIFQYYREEENGRGNFPPRFSGLQFPNYSSELNVNALELDDSALYLCASSRQGLSTNEKLFFGSGTQLSVL.

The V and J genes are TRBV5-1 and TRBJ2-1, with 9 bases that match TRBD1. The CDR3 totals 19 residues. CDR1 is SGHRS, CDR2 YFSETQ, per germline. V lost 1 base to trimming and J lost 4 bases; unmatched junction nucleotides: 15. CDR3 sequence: CASSLIQGQGGSGYNEQFF. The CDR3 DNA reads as TGCGCCAGCAGCTTGATCCAGGGACAGGGAGGGTCAGGATACAATGAGCAGTTCTTC.

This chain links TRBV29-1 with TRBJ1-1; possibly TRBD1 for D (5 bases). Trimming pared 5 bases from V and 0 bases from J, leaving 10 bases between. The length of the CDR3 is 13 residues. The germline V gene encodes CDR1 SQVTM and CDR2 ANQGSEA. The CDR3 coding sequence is TGCAGCGTTATCAGGGCGGTGAACACTGAAGCTTTCTTT. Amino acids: CSVIRAVNTEAFF.

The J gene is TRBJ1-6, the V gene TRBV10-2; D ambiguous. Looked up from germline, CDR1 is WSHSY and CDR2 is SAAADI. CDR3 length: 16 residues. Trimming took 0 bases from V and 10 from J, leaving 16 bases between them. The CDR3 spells CASSESQRLFESPLHF. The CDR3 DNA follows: TGCGCCAGCAGTGAGTCACAGCGGCTATTCGAATCACCCCTCCACTTT.

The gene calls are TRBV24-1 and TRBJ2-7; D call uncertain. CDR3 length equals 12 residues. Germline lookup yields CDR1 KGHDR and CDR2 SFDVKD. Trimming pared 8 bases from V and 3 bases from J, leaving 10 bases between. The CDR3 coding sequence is TGTGCCACCATTATAGACTGCTACGAGCAGTACTTC. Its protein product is CATIIDCYEQYF.

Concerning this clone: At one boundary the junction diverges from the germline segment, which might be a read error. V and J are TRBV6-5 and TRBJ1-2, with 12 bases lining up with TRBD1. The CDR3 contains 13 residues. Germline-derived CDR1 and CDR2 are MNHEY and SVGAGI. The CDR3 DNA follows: TGTGCCAGCAGCGGTCCCGGGACAGGGGGCTGCACCTTC. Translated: CASSGPGTGGCTF.

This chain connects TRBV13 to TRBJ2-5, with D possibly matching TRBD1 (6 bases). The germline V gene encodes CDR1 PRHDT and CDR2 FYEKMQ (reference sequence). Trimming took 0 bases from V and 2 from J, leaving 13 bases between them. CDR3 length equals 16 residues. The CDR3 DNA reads TGTGCCAGCAGCTTAGGGCGGGCAGGGGCTCAAGAGACCCAGTACTTC. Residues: CASSLGRAGAQETQYF.

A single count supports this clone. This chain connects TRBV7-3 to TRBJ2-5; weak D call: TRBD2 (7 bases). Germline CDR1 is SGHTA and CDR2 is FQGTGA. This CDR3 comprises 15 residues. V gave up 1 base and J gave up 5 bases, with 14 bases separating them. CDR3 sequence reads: CASSLNRGGGETQYF. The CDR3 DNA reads TGTGCCAGCAGCTTAAACCGCGGGGGCGGTGAGACCCAGTACTTC. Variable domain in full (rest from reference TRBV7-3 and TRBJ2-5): GAGVSQTPSNKVTEKGKYVELRCDPISGHTALYWYRQSLGQGPEFLIYFQGTGAADDSGLPNDRFFAVRPEGSVSTLKIQRTERGDSAVYLCASSLNRGGGETQYFGPGTRLLVL.

Written as DNA, the CDR3 is TGTGCCAGCTCACCACCAGGGGGCCAGACTGAAGCTTTCTTT. Encoded protein: CASSPPGGQTEAFF. V and J are TRBV18 and TRBJ1-1; 7 bases line up with TRBD1. There are 14 residues in the CDR3. Germline V gives CDR1 KGHSH, CDR2 LQKENI. Trimming removed 0 bases from V and 5 bases from J; junction bases left unmatched: 3.

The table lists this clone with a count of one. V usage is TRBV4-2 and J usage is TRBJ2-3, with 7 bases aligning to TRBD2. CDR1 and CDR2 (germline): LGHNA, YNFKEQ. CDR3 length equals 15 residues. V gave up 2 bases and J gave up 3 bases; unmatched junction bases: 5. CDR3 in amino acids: CASSQSSGRTDTQYF. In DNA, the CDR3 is TGTGCCAGCAGCCAATCTAGCGGCAGGACAGATACGCAGTATTTT.

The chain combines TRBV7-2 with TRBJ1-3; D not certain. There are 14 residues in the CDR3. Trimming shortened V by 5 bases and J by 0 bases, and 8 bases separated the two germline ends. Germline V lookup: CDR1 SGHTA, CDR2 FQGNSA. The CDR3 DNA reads TGTGCCAGCAGCCCCCAGTACTCTGGAAACACCATATATTTT. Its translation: CASSPQYSGNTIYF.

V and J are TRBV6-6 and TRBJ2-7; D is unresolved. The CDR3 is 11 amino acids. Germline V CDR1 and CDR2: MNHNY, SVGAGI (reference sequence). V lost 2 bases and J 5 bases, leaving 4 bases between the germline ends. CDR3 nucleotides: TGTGCCAGCAGTTACAGCAACGAGCAGTACTTC. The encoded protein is CASSYSNEQYF.

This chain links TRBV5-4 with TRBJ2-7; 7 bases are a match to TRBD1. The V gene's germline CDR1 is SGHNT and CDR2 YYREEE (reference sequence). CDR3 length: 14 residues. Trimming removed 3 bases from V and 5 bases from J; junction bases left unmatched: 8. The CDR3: CASSSRQGSDEQYF. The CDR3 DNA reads TGTGCCAGCAGCTCCCGACAGGGATCGGACGAGCAGTACTTC.

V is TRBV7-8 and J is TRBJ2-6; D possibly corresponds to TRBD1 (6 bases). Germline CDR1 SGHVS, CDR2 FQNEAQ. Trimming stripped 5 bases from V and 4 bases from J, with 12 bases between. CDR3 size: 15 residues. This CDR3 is CASSNRVAGANVLTF. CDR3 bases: TGTGCCAGCAGCAACAGGGTGGCCGGGGCCAACGTCCTGACTTTC.

The CDR3, as DNA: TGTGCCAGCAGTCCCCGGAGGCTAGCGGGGGGGAAAGATACGCAGTATTTT. Amino acids: CASSPRRLAGGKDTQYF. V usage is TRBV6-6 and J usage is TRBJ2-3; 12 bases match TRBD2. The CDR3 sequence is 17 residues long. V shed 5 bases, J shed 5 bases, and the junction held 11 bases outside the gene matches. The V gene's germline CDR1 is MNHNY and CDR2 SVGAGI (reference sequence).